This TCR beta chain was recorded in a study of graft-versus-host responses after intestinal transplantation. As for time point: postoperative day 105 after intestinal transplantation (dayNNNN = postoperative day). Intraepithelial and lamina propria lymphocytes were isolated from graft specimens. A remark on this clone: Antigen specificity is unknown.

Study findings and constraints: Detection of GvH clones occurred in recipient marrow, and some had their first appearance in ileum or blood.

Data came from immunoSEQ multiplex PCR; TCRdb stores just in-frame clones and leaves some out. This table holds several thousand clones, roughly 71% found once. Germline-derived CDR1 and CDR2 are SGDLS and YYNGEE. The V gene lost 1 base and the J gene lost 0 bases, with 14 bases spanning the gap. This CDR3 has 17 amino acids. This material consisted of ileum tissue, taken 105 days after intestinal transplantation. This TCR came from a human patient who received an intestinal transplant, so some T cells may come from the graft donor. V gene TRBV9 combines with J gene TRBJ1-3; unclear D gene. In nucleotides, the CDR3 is TGTGCCAGCAGCGTAATGGCCGGCGTGGGCTCTGGAAACACCATATATTTT. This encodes CASSVMAGVGSGNTIYF.